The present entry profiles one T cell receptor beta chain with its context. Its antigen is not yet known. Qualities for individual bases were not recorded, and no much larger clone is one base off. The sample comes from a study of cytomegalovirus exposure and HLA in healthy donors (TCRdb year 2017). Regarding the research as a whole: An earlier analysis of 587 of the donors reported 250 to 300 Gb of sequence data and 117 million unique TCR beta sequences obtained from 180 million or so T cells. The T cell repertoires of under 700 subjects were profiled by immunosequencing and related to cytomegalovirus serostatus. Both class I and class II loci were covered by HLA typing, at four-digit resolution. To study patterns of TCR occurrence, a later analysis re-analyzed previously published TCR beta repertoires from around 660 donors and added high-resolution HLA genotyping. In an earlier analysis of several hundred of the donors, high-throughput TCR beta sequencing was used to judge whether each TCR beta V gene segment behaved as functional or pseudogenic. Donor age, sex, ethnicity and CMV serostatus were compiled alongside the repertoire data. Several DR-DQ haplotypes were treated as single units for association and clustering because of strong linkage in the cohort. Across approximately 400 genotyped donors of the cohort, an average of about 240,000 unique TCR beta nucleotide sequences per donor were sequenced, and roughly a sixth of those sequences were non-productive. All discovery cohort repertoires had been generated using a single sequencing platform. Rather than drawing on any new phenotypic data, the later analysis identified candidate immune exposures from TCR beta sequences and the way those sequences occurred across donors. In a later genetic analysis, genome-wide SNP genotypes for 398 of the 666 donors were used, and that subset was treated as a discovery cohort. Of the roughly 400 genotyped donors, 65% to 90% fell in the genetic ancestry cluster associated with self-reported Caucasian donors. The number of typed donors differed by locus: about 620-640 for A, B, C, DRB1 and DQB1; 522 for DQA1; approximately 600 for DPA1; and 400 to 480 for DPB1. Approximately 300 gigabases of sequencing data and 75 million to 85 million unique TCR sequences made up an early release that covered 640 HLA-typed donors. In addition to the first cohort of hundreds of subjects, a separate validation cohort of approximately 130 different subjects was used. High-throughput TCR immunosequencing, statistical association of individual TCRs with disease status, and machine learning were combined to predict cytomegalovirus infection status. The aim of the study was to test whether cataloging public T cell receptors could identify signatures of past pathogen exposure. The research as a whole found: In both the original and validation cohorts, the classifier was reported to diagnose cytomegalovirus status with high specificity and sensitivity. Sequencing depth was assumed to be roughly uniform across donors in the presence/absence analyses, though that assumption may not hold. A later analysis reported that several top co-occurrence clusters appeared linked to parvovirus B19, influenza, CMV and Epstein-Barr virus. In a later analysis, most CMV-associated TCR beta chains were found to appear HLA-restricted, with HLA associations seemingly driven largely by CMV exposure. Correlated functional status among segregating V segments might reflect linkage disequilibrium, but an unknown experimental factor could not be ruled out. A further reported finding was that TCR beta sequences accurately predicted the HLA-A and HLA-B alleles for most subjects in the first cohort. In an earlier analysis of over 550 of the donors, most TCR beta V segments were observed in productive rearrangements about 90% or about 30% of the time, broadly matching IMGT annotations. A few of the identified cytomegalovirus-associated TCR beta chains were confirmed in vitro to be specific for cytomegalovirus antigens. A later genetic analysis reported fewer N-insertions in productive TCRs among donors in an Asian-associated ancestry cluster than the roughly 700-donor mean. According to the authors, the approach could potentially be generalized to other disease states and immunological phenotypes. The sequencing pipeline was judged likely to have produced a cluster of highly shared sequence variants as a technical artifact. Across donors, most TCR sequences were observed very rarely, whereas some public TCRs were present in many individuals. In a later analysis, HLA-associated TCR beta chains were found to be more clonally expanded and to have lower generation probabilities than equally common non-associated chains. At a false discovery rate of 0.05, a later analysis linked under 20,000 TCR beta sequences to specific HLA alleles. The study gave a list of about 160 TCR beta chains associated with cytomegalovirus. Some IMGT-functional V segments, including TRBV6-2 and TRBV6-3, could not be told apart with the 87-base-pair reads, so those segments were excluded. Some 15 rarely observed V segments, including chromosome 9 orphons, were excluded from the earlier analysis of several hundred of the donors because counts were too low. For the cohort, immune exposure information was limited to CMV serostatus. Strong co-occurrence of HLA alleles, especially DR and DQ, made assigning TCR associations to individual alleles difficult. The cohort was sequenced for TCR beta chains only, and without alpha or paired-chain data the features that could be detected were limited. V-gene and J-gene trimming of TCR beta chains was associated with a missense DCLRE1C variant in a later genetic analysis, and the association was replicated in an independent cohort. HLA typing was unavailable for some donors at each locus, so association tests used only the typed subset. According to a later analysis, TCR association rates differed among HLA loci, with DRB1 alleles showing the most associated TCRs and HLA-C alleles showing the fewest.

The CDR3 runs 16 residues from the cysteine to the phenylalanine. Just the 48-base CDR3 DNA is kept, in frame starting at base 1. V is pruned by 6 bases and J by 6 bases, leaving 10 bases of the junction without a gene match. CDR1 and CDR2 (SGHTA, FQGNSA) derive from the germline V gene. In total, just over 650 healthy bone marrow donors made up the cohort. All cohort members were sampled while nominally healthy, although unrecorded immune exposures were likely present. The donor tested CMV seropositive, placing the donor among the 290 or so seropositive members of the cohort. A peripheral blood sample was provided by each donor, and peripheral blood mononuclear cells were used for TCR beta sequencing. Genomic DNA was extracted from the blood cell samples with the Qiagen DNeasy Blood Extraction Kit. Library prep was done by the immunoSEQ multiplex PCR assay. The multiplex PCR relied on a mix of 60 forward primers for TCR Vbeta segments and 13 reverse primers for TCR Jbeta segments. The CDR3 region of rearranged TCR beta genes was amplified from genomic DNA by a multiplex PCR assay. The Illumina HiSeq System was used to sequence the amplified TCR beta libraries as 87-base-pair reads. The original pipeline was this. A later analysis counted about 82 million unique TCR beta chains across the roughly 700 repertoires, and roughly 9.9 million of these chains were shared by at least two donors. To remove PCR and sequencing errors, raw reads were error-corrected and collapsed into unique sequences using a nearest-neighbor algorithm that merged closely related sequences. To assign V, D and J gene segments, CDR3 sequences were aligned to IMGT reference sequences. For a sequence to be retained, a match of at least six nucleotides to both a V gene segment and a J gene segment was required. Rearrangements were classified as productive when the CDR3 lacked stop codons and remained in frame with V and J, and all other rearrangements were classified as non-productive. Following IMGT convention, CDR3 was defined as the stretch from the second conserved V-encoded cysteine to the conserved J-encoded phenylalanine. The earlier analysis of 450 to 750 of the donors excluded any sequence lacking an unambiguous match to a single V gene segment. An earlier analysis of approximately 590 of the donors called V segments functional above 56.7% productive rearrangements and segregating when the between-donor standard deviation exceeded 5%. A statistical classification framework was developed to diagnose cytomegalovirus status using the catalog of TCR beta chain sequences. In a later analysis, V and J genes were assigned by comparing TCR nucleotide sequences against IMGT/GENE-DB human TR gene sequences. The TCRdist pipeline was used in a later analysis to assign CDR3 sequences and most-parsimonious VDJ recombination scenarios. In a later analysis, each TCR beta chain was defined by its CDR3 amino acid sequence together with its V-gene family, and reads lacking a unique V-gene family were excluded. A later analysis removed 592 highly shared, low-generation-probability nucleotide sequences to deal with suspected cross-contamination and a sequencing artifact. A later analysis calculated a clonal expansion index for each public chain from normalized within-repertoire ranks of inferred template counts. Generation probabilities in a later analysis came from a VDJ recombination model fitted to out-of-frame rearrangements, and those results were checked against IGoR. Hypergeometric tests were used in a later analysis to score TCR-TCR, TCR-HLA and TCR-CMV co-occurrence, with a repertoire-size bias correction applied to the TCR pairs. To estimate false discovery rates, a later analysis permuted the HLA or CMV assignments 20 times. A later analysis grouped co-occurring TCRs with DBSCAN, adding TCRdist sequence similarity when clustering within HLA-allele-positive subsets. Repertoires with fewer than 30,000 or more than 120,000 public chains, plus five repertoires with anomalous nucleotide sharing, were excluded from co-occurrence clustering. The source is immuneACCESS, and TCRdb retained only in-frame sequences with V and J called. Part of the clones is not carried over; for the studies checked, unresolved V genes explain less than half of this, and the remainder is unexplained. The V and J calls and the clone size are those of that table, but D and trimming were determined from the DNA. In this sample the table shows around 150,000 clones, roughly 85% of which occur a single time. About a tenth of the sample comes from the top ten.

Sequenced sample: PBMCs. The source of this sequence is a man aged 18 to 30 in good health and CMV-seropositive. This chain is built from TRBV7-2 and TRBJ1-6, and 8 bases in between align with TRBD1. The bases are TGTGCCAGCAGATTCCGGGACAGGCTTCTTAATTCACCCCTCCACTTT. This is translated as CASRFRDRLLNSPLHF.